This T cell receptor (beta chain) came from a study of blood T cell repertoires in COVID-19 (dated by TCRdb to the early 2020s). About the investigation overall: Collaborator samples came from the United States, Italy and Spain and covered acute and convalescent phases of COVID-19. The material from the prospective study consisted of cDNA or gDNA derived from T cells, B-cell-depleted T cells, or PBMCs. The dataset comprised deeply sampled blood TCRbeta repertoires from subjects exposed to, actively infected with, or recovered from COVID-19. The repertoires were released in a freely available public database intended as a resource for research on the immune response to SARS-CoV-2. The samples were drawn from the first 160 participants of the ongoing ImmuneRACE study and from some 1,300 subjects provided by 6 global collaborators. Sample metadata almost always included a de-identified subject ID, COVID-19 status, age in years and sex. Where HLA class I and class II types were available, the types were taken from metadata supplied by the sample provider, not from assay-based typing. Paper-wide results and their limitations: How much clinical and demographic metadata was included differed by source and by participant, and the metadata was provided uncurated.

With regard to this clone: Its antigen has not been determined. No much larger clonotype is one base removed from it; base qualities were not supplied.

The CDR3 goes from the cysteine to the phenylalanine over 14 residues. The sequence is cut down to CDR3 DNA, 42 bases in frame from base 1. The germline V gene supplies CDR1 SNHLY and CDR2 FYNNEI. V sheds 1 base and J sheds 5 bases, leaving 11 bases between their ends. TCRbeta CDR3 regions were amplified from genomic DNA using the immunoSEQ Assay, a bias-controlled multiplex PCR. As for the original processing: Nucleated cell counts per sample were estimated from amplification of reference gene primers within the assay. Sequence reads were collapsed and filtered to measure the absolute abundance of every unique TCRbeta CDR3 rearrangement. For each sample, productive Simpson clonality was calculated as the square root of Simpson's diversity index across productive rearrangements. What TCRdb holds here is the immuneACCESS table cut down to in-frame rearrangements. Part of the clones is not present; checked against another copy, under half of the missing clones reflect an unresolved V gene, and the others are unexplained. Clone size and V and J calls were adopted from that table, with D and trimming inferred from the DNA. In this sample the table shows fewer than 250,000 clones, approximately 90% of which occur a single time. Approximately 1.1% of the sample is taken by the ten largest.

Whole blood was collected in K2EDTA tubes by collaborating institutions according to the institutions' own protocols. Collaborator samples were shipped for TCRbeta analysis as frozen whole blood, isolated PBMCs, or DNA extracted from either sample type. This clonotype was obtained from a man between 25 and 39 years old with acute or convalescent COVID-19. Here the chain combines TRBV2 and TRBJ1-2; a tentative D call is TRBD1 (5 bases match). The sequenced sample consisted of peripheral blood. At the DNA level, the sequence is TGTGCCAGCAGTGAAGAGGGGAGGACTTATGGCTACACCTTC. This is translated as CASSEEGRTYGYTF.